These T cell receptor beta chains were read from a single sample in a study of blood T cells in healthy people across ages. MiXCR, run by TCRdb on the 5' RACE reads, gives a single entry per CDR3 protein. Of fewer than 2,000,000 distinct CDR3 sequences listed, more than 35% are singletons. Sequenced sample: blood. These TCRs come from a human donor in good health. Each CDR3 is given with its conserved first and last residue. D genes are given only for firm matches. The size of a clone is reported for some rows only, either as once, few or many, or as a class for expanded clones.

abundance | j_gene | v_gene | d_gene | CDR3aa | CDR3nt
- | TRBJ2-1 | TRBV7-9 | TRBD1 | CASSSNPGTDDRQFF | TGTGCCAGCAGTTCTAACCCCGGGACAGATGACCGGCAGTTCTTC
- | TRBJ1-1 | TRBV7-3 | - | CASRLSGGLNTEAFF | TGTGCCAGCAGGCTTTCGGGGGGCCTGAACACTGAAGCTTTCTTT
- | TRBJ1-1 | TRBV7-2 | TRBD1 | CASSYDRVKAFF | TGTGCCAGCAGCTACGACAGGGTAAAGGCTTTCTTT
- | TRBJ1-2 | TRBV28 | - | CASSPIGGYGYTF | TGTGCCAGCAGCCCCATAGGAGGGTATGGCTACACCTTC
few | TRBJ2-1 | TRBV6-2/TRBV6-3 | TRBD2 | CASRPGGRYNEQFF | TGTGCCAGCCGACCGGGGGGTCGGTACAATGAGCAGTTCTTC
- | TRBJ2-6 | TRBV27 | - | CASSFLLSGANVLTF | TGTGCCAGCAGTTTCCTCCTCTCTGGGGCCAACGTCCTGACTTTC
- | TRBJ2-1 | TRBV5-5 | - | CASGFQGLSNEQFF | TGTGCCAGCGGTTTTCAGGGTCTCTCCAATGAGCAGTTCTTC
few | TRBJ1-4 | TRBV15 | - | CATSPLRGEGEKLFF | TGTGCCACCAGCCCCCTGAGGGGGGAAGGAGAAAAACTGTTTTTT
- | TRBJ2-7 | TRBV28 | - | CASRDSRERSYEQYF | TGTGCCAGCAGGGACTCCAGGGAGAGGTCCTACGAGCAGTACTTC
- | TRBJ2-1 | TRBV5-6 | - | CASRPIGSHEQFF | TGTGCCAGCAGACCCATCGGGAGCCATGAGCAGTTCTTC
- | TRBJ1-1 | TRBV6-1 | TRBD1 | CASISRGEAFF | TGTGCCAGCATCTCCAGGGGGGAAGCTTTCTTT
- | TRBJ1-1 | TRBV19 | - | CASSILGGNTEAFF | TGTGCCAGTAGTATTCTGGGAGGGAACACTGAAGCTTTCTTT
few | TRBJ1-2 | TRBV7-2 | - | CASSLGRQTYGYTF | TGTGCCAGCAGCTTAGGGCGGCAGACCTATGGCTACACCTTC
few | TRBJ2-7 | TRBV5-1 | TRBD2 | CASRYGGANYEQYF | TGCGCCAGCAGATACGGGGGGGCAAACTACGAGCAGTACTTC
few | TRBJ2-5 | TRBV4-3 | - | CASSQAGTDYEEQYF | TGCGCCAGCAGCCAAGCAGGGACGGACTACGAAGAGCAGTACTTC
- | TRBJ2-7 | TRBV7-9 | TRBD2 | CASSLAGAIYEQYF | TGCGCCAGCAGCCTAGCGGGGGCTATTTACGAGCAGTACTTC
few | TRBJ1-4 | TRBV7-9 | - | CASSTTGTNEKLFF | TGTGCCAGCAGTACCACAGGGACTAATGAAAAACTGTTTTTT
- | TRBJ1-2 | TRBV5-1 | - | CASSWSSGVANYGYTF | TGCGCCAGCAGTTGGTCTTCGGGAGTTGCTAACTATGGCTACACCTTC
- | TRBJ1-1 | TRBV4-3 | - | CASSQDRAGMNTEAFF | TGCGCCAGCAGCCAAGATCGGGCAGGAATGAACACTGAAGCTTTCTTT
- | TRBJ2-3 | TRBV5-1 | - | CASTHRASTDTQYF | TGCGCCAGCACCCACAGGGCTAGCACAGATACGCAGTATTTT
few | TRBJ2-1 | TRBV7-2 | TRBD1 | CASSFGDRGRRNNEQFF | TGTGCCAGCAGCTTCGGGGACAGGGGGCGCCGGAACAATGAGCAGTTCTTC
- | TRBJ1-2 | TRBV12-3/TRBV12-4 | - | CASAPVPGSDYTF | TGTGCCAGCGCCCCCGTGCCGGGGAGTGACTACACCTTC
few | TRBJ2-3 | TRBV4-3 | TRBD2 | CASSQVSGTGEDTQYF | TGCGCCAGCAGCCAAGTTAGCGGGACGGGCGAGGATACGCAGTATTTT
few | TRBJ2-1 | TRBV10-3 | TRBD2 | CAISGTSGAYNEQFF | TGTGCCATCAGTGGGACTAGCGGGGCCTACAATGAGCAGTTCTTC
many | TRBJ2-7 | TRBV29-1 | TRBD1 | CSARTGGDSYEQYF | TGCAGCGCTAGGACAGGGGGAGACAGCTACGAGCAGTACTTC
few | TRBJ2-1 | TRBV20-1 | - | CSAIKVQFNEQFF | TGCAGTGCTATAAAGGTTCAGTTCAATGAGCAGTTCTTC
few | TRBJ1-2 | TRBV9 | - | CASSASQGISYGYTF | TGTGCCAGCAGCGCCTCCCAGGGGATTAGCTATGGCTACACCTTC
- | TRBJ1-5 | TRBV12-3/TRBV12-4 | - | CASRIGGSPNQPQHF | TGTGCCAGCAGGATAGGGGGATCCCCCAACCAGCCCCAGCATTTT
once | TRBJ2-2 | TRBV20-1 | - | CSATDKNTGELFF | TGCAGTGCTACGGACAAGAACACCGGGGAGCTGTTTTTT
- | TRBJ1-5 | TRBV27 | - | CASSGWGNQPQHF | TGTGCCAGCAGCGGGTGGGGCAATCAGCCCCAGCATTTT
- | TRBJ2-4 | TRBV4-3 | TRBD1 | CASSQITGAGIQYF | TGCGCCAGCAGCCAGATTACAGGGGCAGGCATTCAGTACTTC
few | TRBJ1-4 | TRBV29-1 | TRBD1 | CNARDRGTNEKLFF | TGCAACGCCCGGGACAGGGGAACTAATGAAAAACTGTTTTTT
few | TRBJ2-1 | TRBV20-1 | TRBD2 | CSASRTSYEQFF | TGCAGTGCTAGCAGGACTAGCTATGAGCAGTTCTTC
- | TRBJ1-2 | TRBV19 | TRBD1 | CASSISTINRGVDYGYTF | TGTGCCAGTAGTATCTCCACGATCAACAGGGGAGTCGACTATGGCTACACCTTC
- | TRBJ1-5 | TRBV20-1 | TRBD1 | CSAGSGTGVHQPQHF | TGCAGTGCTGGGTCCGGGACAGGTGTTCATCAGCCCCAGCATTTT
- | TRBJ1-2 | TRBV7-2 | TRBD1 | CASSSRQGAIHGYTF | TGTGCCAGCAGCTCCCGACAGGGGGCAATCCATGGCTACACCTTC
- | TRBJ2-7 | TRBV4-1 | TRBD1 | CASSQLQGEYEQYF | TGCGCCAGCAGCCAGCTACAGGGGGAGTACGAGCAGTACTTC
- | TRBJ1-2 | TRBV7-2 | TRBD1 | CASSPDRVRYGYTF | TGTGCCAGCAGCCCAGACAGGGTGCGGTATGGCTACACCTTC
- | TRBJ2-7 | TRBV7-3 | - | CASSFHGGTSYEQYF | TGTGCCAGCAGTTTTCATGGCGGCACCTCCTACGAGCAGTACTTC
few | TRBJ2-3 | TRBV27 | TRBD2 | CASSLSAGGIDTQYF | TGTGCCAGCAGTTTATCAGCGGGGGGTATAGATACGCAGTATTTT
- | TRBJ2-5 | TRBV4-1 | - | CASSHEGREIETQYF | TGCGCCAGCAGCCATGAAGGACGGGAAATAGAGACCCAGTACTTC